Presented here are 22 T cell receptor beta chains from one specimen sequenced in a study of cytomegalovirus exposure and HLA in healthy donors. The PCR had 60 Vbeta and 13 Jbeta primers. The method was immunoSEQ multiplex PCR; TCRdb's version includes in-frame clones alone and lacks a portion of them. The repertoire consists of roughly 55,000 clones, with approximately 80% occurring once and the leading ten covering around 2.5%. Sequencing was carried out using PBMCs. The receptors were gathered from a female donor in good health and CMV-seronegative.

The rearrangement links TRBV30 to TRBJ2-6; D uncertain. This CDR3 comprises 16 residues. Germline CDR1 reads GTSNPN; CDR2 reads SVGIG (reference sequence). Trimming stripped 0 bases from V and 3 bases from J, with 12 bases between. CDR3 amino acids: CAWSVLSVFGANVLTF. CDR3 in DNA: TGTGCCTGGAGTGTATTATCGGTTTTTGGGGCCAACGTCCTGACTTTC.

The genes are TRBV4-1 and TRBJ2-7, with D maybe TRBD1 (5 bases). Germline CDR1 and CDR2: MGHRA and YSYEKL. V shed 0 bases and J shed 7 bases, with 16 bases lying between them. This CDR3 has 15 residues. The CDR3 region has the DNA TGCGCCAGCAGCCAAGATAAAGTCAGGGTGCGGGAGCAGTACTTC. Its protein is CASSQDKVRVREQYF.

The chain uses TRBV15 and TRBJ2-3; D uncertain. CDR1 is LNHNV and CDR2 is YYDKDF in the germline V gene (reference sequence). V was pared by 6 bases and J by 2 bases, with 9 bases between. The CDR3 contains 13 residues. CDR3: CATRISPTDTQYF. CDR3 nucleotide sequence: TGTGCCACCAGGATTAGCCCCACAGATACGCAGTATTTT.

Here the CDR3 reads CASSDGGGGKLFF. CDR3 nucleotides: TGTGCCAGCAGTGACGGGGGGGGCGGAAAACTGTTTTTT. The gene calls are TRBV6-4 and TRBJ1-4; a possible D gene is TRBD1 (6 bases). Per the germline V gene, CDR1 is MRHNA and CDR2 is SNTAGT. This CDR3 is 13 amino acids long. V was cut by 2 bases and J by 10 bases, with 11 bases left in between.

V usage is TRBV6-6 and J usage is TRBJ1-3; no clear D gene. Germline CDR1 and CDR2: MNHNY and SVGAGI (reference sequence). The ends were cut back, 0 bases at V and 8 bases at J, with 14 bases in the middle. The CDR3 is 15 residues long. DNA of the CDR3: TGTGCCAGCAGTTACTCGTCGGGTGGTGCAGACACCATATATTTT. Protein sequence: CASSYSSGGADTIYF.

The CDR3 reads CASSPGQGAREQYF. As DNA, the CDR3 is TGTGCCAGCAGTCCGGGACAGGGGGCCAGGGAGCAGTACTTC. The chain carries TRBV2 and TRBJ2-7; the match to TRBD1 covers 12 bases. This CDR3 is 14 amino acids long. Germline CDR1 SNHLY, CDR2 FYNNEI. V shed 5 bases and J 7 bases; nucleotides not matched to a gene: 6.

With regard to this clone: A junction boundary mismatches the germline segment, possibly from a read error. The chain uses TRBV6-4 and TRBJ2-2, with D possibly matching TRBD2 (6 bases). The CDR3 spans 15 residues. Germline CDR1 is MRHNA and CDR2 is SNTAGT. This CDR3 reads CAGSDKGGNTGELFF. The CDR3 nucleotides read TGTGCCGGCAGTGACAAGGGAGGGAACACCGGGGAGCTGTTTTTT.

The chain links TRBV7-3 to TRBJ1-1; possibly TRBD1 for D (6 bases). The CDR3 contains 19 residues. The V end lost 4 bases, the J end lost 9 bases, and 33 bases lay between the germline ends. CDR1 is SGHTA and CDR2 is FQGTGA in the germline V gene. CDR3 nucleotides: TGTGCCAGCAGCTCCAGCCCGGACAGAGAGCTGAGGAACTTATTTAAAGCTTTCTTT. Translated, it gives CASSSSPDRELRNLFKAFF. The variable domain in full, completed from reference TRBV7-3 and TRBJ1-1, reads GAGVSQTPSNKVTEKGKYVELRCDPISGHTALYWYRQSLGQGPEFLIYFQGTGAADDSGLPNDRFFAVRPEGSVSTLKIQRTERGDSAVYLCASSSSPDRELRNLFKAFFGQGTRLTVV.

The rearrangement uses TRBV5-1 and TRBJ1-4; the D is unclear. This CDR3 has 16 amino acids. The germline CDR1 and CDR2 sequences are SGHRS and YFSETQ. Trimming cost V 1 base and J 4 bases, with 14 bases left between them. The CDR3 coding sequence is TGCGCCAGCAGCTTGCGAGGCAGCCATGTTAATGAAAAACTGTTTTTT. Translation gives CASSLRGSHVNEKLFF.

The chain carries TRBV7-2 and TRBJ1-2; D gene unclear. Germline V CDR1 and CDR2: SGHTA, FQGNSA. Trimming took 1 base from V and 5 from J, leaving 11 bases between them. The CDR3 length is 14 residues. The CDR3 protein is CASSLEATGYGYTF. The DNA for the CDR3 is TGTGCCAGCAGCTTAGAGGCTACGGGGTATGGCTACACCTTC.

This clone was counted only a few times. The chain uses TRBV14 and TRBJ1-2; D is undetermined. CDR1 is SGHDN and CDR2 is FVKESK in the germline V gene. V lost 4 bases, J lost 1 base, and 7 bases lay in between. The CDR3 sequence is 13 residues long. The CDR3, as DNA: TGTGCCAGCAGCCGAGGGCTTAACTATGGCTACACCTTC. Its translation: CASSRGLNYGYTF. Supplemented by reference TRBV14 and TRBJ1-2, the full variable domain reads EAGVTQFPSHSVIEKGQTVTLRCDPISGHDNLYWYRRVMGKEIKFLLHFVKESKQDESGMPNNRFLAERTGGTYSTLKVQPAELEDSGVYFCASSRGLNYGYTFGSGTRLTVV.

This chain joins TRBV6-1 and TRBJ2-3; possibly TRBD1 for D (6 bases). Trimming stripped 0 bases from V and 2 bases from J, with 21 bases between. The CDR3 length is 19 residues. Germline loops: CDR1 MNHNS, CDR2 SASEGT. For the CDR3, the DNA is TGTGCCAGCAGTGAAGCGGGTGATGCCGGGACATACCTCACAGATACGCAGTATTTT. This codes for CASSEAGDAGTYLTDTQYF.

The V gene is TRBV11-2, the J gene TRBJ1-2; 7 bases match TRBD1. This CDR3 is built from 13 residues. J gave up 8 bases and V 6 bases, and 9 bases lay outside the gene matches. CDR1 and CDR2 (germline): SGHAT, FQNNGV. The CDR3 sequence: CASRLTGTVGYTF. DNA for the CDR3: TGTGCCAGCAGACTGACAGGGACGGTGGGCTACACCTTC.

CDR3 nucleotides: TGTGCCAGCAGCGGACTAGCGGGGGCGGGGGAGCAGTACTTC. Protein: CASSGLAGAGEQYF. The rearrangement uses TRBV7-2 and TRBJ2-7; 13 nucleotides match TRBD2. CDR1 and CDR2 (germline): SGHTA, FQGNSA. J lost 7 bases, V lost 5 bases, and 5 bases had no gene match. This CDR3 contains 14 residues.

The V gene is TRBV5-4, the J gene TRBJ2-1; D may be TRBD2 (6 bases). CDR1 is SGHNT, CDR2 YYREEE, per germline (reference sequence). Trimming shortened V by 3 bases and J by 5 bases, and 18 bases separated the two germline ends. The CDR3 spans 16 residues. CDR3 coding DNA: TGTGCCAGCAGCTCCGCCCGGACTATCACCCACAATGAGCAGTTCTTC. Amino acids: CASSSARTITHNEQFF. Complete variable domain (other parts from reference TRBV5-4 and TRBJ2-1): ETGVTQSPTHLIKTRGQQVTLRCSSQSGHNTVSWYQQALGQGPQFIFQYYREEENGRGNFPPRFSGLQFPNYSSELNVNALELDDSALYLCASSSARTITHNEQFFGPGTRLTVL.

The chain has TRBV5-1 and TRBJ2-1; TRBD2 might be the D (5 bases). V was clipped by 5 bases and J by 2 bases, with 17 bases between them. CDR1 is SGHRS and CDR2 is YFSETQ in the germline V gene. The CDR3 consists of 16 residues. CDR3: CASSFPTLGAYNEQFF. The CDR3 bases are TGCGCCAGCAGTTTTCCAACACTAGGTGCCTACAATGAGCAGTTCTTC.

The J gene is TRBJ2-7, the V gene TRBV11-2, with TRBD1 identical over 9 bases. J gave up 2 bases and V 6 bases, and 8 bases lay outside the gene matches. Germline V gene data show CDR1 as SGHAT and CDR2 as FQNNGV. This CDR3 has 15 amino acids. The CDR3 is CASSPPGQGAYEQYF. In DNA, the CDR3 is TGTGCCAGCAGTCCCCCGGGACAGGGTGCCTACGAGCAGTACTTC.

This clone was seen only a few times. The chain uses TRBV19 and TRBJ1-2, with D uncertain. The CDR3 is 11 residues long. V was cut by 9 bases and J by 7 bases, with 12 bases left in between. CDR1 is LNHDA, CDR2 SQIVND, per germline (reference sequence). The CDR3: CASQAYGGYTF. The CDR3 DNA is TGTGCCAGCCAGGCTTATGGTGGCTACACCTTC.

The rearrangement joins TRBV11-3 to TRBJ2-5; tentative D call: TRBD1 (6 bases). This CDR3 has 13 amino acids. Germline CDR1 is SGHNT and CDR2 is YENEEA. The V end was cut by 4 bases, the J end by 4 bases, with 10 bases between. The CDR3 nucleotides read TGTGCCAGCAGCTCAGGGGTTCGAGAGACCCAGTACTTC. Residues: CASSSGVRETQYF.

This chain joins TRBV19 and TRBJ2-5, with TRBD1 matching 9 bases. In germline, CDR1 is LNHDA, CDR2 SQIVND (reference sequence). The CDR3 contains 15 residues. J gave up 4 bases and V 5 bases, and 8 bases lay outside the gene matches. CDR3 protein: CASSATGTGRETQYF. DNA of the CDR3: TGTGCCAGTAGTGCAACCGGGACAGGGAGAGAGACCCAGTACTTC.

This clone came up a few times. The chain links TRBV6-5 to TRBJ1-4; D might be TRBD1 (5 bases). V shed 6 bases and J shed 3 bases, with 11 bases lying between them. Germline loops: CDR1 MNHEY, CDR2 SVGAGI. The CDR3 totals 14 residues. CDR3 sequence: CASRRGLANEKLFF. In DNA form, the CDR3 reads TGTGCCAGCAGAAGGGGTCTGGCTAATGAAAAACTGTTTTTT.

The chain has TRBV15 and TRBJ2-1; D is perhaps TRBD2 (6 bases). V was cut by 0 bases and J by 5 bases, with 14 bases left in between. The CDR3 sequence is 16 residues long. Germline V CDR1 and CDR2: LNHNV, YYDKDF (reference sequence). The CDR3 DNA sequence: TGTGCCACCAGCAGAGATTCGGCGGGACGGAACAATGAGCAGTTCTTC. Amino acid sequence: CATSRDSAGRNNEQFF.